The 10 T cell receptor beta chains given below trace back to one sample, sequenced in a study of T cell responses to AZD1222 COVID-19 vaccine. Only in-frame clones appear in the TCRdb table, and some are missing; sequencing was by immunoSEQ multiplex PCR. Of 150,000 or so clones listed, roughly 88% are singletons. The sample consisted of peripheral blood, taken on day 0 of AZD1222 vaccination. The receptors originated from an adult in good health.

V is TRBV5-3 and J is TRBJ2-1; no clear D. TRBV5-3 is an ORF, with its function uncertain. V lost 0 bases to trimming and J lost 5 bases, with 0 bases between them. This CDR3 contains 11 residues. This chain's CDR3 is CARSLDNEQFF. CDR3 DNA sequence: TGTGCCAGAAGCTTGGACAATGAGCAGTTCTTC.

The chain combines TRBV4-3 with TRBJ2-3, with no clear D. V was trimmed by 2 bases and J by 4 bases, leaving 7 bases between them. Germline CDR1 reads LGHNA; CDR2 reads YSLEER. The CDR3 runs 13 residues. The DNA for the CDR3 is TGCGCCAGCAGCCAACTAGTAGCAGATACGCAGTATTTT. Translating it yields CASSQLVADTQYF.

This rearrangement joins TRBV9 to TRBJ2-2, with D tentatively TRBD1 (6 bases). Germline V gene lookup returns CDR1 SGDLS and CDR2 YYNGEE. The CDR3 loop spans 14 amino acids. The V end was cut by 4 bases, the J end by 2 bases, with 9 bases between. The CDR3 region has the DNA TGTGCCAGCAGCCCGGGACACAACACCGGGGAGCTGTTTTTT. It yields the protein CASSPGHNTGELFF.

This chain joins TRBV5-4 and TRBJ2-1, with 9 nucleotides matching TRBD1. There are 15 residues in the CDR3. V was pared by 2 bases and J by 6 bases, with 6 bases of the junction left unmatched. Germline CDR1 reads SGHNT; CDR2 reads YYREEE (reference sequence). The CDR3 spells CASSFRDRASNEQFF. The CDR3 bases are TGTGCCAGCAGCTTCCGGGACAGGGCCTCCAATGAGCAGTTCTTC.

This clone was found many times. This sequence joins TRBV30 and TRBJ1-1; 8 bases are shared with TRBD1. Germline CDR1 GTSNPN, CDR2 SVGIG (reference sequence). The CDR3 length is 13 residues. V was clipped by 5 bases and J by 10 bases; unmatched bases: 12. The CDR3 sequence is CAWRDRKTLAAFF. The CDR3 nucleotides read TGTGCCTGGCGGGACAGGAAGACGTTGGCAGCTTTCTTT.

This sequence joins TRBV28 and TRBJ1-1; D is undetermined. Trimming pared 3 bases from V and 6 bases from J, leaving 5 bases between. The CDR3 runs 11 residues. Germline CDR1 MDHEN, CDR2 SYDVKM. The CDR3 DNA reads as TGTGCCAGCAGTTTCGAGTCTGAAGCTTTCTTT. It is translated as CASSFESEAFF.

V and J are TRBV2 and TRBJ1-6; the match to TRBD1 covers 8 bases. Germline CDR1 and CDR2: SNHLY and FYNNEI. Trimming at V came to 8 bases and at J to 9 bases, leaving 9 bases not matched to a gene. The CDR3 consists of 14 residues. The chain's CDR3 is CASSGGTGRSPLHF. CDR3 nucleotide sequence: TGTGCCAGCTCCGGTGGGACAGGTCGTTCACCCCTCCACTTT.

The chain recombines TRBV30 with TRBJ1-2; no clear D. Deletions cut 4 bases from V and 8 bases from J, with 17 bases between. CDR3 length: 13 amino acids. The germline CDR1 and CDR2 sequences are GTSNPN and SVGIG (reference sequence). In nucleotides, the CDR3 is TGTGCCTGGACCAAAGACCCCGGGAGGGGCTACACCTTC. Translating it yields CAWTKDPGRGYTF.

This clone came up once. The chain has TRBV21-1 and TRBJ2-3; the table's D gene call, TRBD2, was not cross checked with the DNA. TRBV21-1 is a recognized pseudogene. This CDR3 has 15 residues. CDR3 nucleotides: TGTGCCAGCAGCAATGGCGGGCGGCCCCGAGGAACGCAGTATTTT. As protein: CASSNGGRPRGTQYF.

The sample holds one count of this clone. The genes are TRBV4-2 and TRBJ2-1, with 9 bases identical to TRBD2. Looked up from germline, CDR1 is LGHNA and CDR2 is YNFKEQ. The CDR3 consists of 16 residues. V shed 4 bases and J 1 base; nucleotides not matched to a gene: 5. The CDR3 region has the DNA TGTGCCAGCAGCCCCCTCAGCGGGAGGTCCTACAATGAGCAGTTCTTC. Amino acids: CASSPLSGRSYNEQFF.